This entry concerns a single TCR beta chain. Its antigen is as yet unknown. The data were taken from a study of identical twins. TCRdb reprocessed the 5' RACE reads via MiXCR and lists one record per CDR3 protein. The repertoire has approximately 500,000 distinct CDR3 sequences, roughly 26% of them found once; the top ten carry 2.9%. The CDR3 totals 14 residues. V lost 1 base, J lost 2 bases, and 8 bases lay in between. Germline V lookup: CDR1 DFQATT, CDR2 SNEGSKA (reference sequence). Study conclusions and caveats: The conclusions drew on cross-sectional statistical analysis instead of tracking the same donors.

This sample was also put to use in a study of T cells expressing NK-cell markers. This second study says: Repertoires of TCR beta were obtained from T cells sorted as CD3+CD56+NKG2C+, CD3+CD56+NKG2C- and CD3+CD56-NKG2C+.

Source material: CD4+ T cells sorted from blood. The source of this sequence is a woman between 18 and 29 years old in good health. V usage is TRBV20-1 and J usage is TRBJ2-2; D is uncertain. In DNA, the CDR3 is TGCAGTGCTAGAGGCCCCCAAAACACCGGGGAGCTGTTTTTT. Translation gives CSARGPQNTGELFF.